Following are 2 T cell receptor beta chains from one sample sequenced in a study of shared clonotypes between healthy human individuals. Measured with immunoSEQ multiplex PCR; TCRdb has only the in-frame clones, and not every one. Of roughly 2.5 million clones detected, roughly nine tenths appear once; the ten largest clones hold 0.11% to 0.15%. Sample: naive CD4+ T cells sorted from blood. The subset denotes: CD45RA+ positively selected. The source is a young man in good health.

This sequence joins TRBV28 and TRBJ2-7; 9 nucleotides align to TRBD2. This CDR3 has 16 residues. In germline, CDR1 is MDHEN, CDR2 SYDVKM. The J segment lost 3 bases and the V segment lost 5 bases, leaving 11 bases of the junction unmatched. In DNA, the CDR3 is TGTGCCAGCAGTCCCCGGAAGGGGACTAGCAGCTACGAGCAGTACTTC. It specifies CASSPRKGTSSYEQYF.

The chain links TRBV9 to TRBJ1-2; D is unclear. V was shortened by 0 bases and J by 2 bases, with 14 bases between the two germline ends. The V gene's germline CDR1 is SGDLS and CDR2 YYNGEE. This CDR3 region has 16 residues. The CDR3 loop reads CASSVDPRQANYGYTF. The CDR3 bases are TGTGCCAGCAGCGTAGATCCAAGGCAGGCCAACTATGGCTACACCTTC.